This TCR beta chain is drawn from a study of T cell repertoires in cytomegalovirus infection. The overall study: CMV epitopes, recently identified HLA-C-restricted and well-studied HLA-B-restricted, were used. Matching HLA type and CMV infection were both indicated by public TCR beta signatures.

Study-level results: The cumulative frequency of public TCR beta families identified carriers of CMV plus the relevant HLA. Ex vivo, HLA-C-restricted CMV-specific TCR beta clonotypes prevailed over the rest of the response.

Germline CDR1 and CDR2: LNHNV and YYDKDF (reference sequence). After removal of 4 bases from V and 4 bases from J, the junction contained 10 bases not matched to a gene. CDR3 length: 16 residues. A single record per CDR3 protein comes from TCRdb applying MiXCR to the reads. This repertoire shows about 900,000 distinct CDR3 sequences, around 29% found once; its top ten account for around 15%. A word on this clonotype: The antigen is undetermined.

The sample consisted of cultured CD8+ T cells from PBMCs, taken from culture after CMV antigen stimulation. The sequence came from a human donor in good health (CMV status not recorded). Some clones in this sample may be carry-over from other donors' samples. The rearrangement uses TRBV15 and TRBJ2-1; 7 nucleotides match TRBD2. CDR3 sequence (DNA): TGTGCCACCAGCAAAGGGGCTAGCGGCCTTTACAATGAGCAGTTCTTC. Translating gives CATSKGASGLYNEQFF.